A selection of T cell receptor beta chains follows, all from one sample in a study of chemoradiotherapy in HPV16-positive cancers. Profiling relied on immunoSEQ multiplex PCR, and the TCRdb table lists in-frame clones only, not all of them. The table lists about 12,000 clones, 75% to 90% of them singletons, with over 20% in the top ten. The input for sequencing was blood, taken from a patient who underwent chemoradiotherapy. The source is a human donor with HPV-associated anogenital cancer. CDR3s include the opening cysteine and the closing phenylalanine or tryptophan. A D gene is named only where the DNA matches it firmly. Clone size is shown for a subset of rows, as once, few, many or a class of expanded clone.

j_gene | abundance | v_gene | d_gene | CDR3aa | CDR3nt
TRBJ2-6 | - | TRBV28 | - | CASSPTPGTNPHSGANVLTF | TGTGCCAGCAGTCCCACGCCCGGGACAAACCCTCACTCTGGGGCCAACGTCCTGACTTTC
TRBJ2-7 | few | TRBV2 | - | CASSRRDTSYEQYF | TGTGCCAGCAGTCGACGGGACACCTCCTACGAGCAGTACTTC
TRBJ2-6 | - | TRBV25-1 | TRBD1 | CASSVTGHLSGANVLTF | TGTGCCAGCAGTGTGACAGGGCACCTCTCTGGGGCCAACGTCCTGACTTTC
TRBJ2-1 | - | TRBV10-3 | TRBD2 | CAISRDWAGGPNEQFF | TGTGCCATCAGTCGAGACTGGGCGGGGGGGCCCAATGAGCAGTTCTTC
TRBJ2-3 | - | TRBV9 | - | CASSRTQAKSTDTQYF | TGTGCCAGCAGCCGAACCCAGGCGAAGTCCACAGATACGCAGTATTTT
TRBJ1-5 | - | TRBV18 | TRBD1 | CASSSATGDIEPQHF | TGTGCCAGCTCATCAGCTACAGGGGACATTGAGCCCCAGCATTTT
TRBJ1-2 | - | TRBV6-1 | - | CASSEAETGYGYTF | TGTGCCAGCAGTGAAGCGGAGACTGGGTATGGCTACACCTTC
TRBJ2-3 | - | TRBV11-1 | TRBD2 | CASSLLAGETDTQYF | TGTGCCAGCAGCCTACTAGCGGGGGAAACAGATACGCAGTATTTT
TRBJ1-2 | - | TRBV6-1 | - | CASNPDSYGYTF | TGTGCCAGCAATCCGGATTCCTATGGCTACACCTTC
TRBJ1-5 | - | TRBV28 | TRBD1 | CASSSDRDRVIGPQHF | TGTGCCAGCAGTTCCGACCGGGACAGGGTTATAGGACCCCAGCATTTT
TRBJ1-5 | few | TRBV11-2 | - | CASSNGRDQPQHF | TGTGCCAGCAGCAACGGGAGGGATCAGCCCCAGCATTTT
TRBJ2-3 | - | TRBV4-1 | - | CASKPQVLGSTDTQYF | TGCGCCAGCAAGCCCCAGGTGCTGGGAAGCACAGATACGCAGTATTTT
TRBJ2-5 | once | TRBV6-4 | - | CASSDSISGETQYF | TGTGCCAGCAGTGACTCGATCAGTGGAGAGACCCAGTACTTC
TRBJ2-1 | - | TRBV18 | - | CASSARGTSSYNEQFF | TGTGCCAGCTCAGCCCGCGGGACCAGCTCCTACAATGAGCAGTTCTTC
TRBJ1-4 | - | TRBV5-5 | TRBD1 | CASSSTGASNEKLFF | TGTGCCAGCAGCTCCACAGGGGCTAGTAATGAAAAACTGTTTTTT
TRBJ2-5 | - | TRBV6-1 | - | CASSERVGHIETQYF | TGTGCCAGCAGTGAACGGGTTGGGCATATTGAGACCCAGTACTTC
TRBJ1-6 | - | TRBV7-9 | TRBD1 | CASSSGQGNSPLHF | TGTGCCAGCAGCTCGGGACAGGGTAATTCACCCCTCCACTTT
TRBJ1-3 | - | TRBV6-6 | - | CASAPRQNSAGNTIYF | TGTGCCAGCGCCCCCCGACAGAATAGTGCTGGAAACACCATATATTTT
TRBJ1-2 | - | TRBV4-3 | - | CASSLWGGDKGYTF | TGCGCCAGCAGCCTGTGGGGGGGGGATAAAGGCTACACCTTC
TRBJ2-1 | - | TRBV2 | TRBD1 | CASTAGGANEQFF | TGTGCCAGCACGGCAGGGGGAGCCAATGAGCAGTTCTTC
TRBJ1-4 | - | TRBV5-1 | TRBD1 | CASSLQGMNEKLFF | TGCGCCAGCAGCTTACAGGGGATGAATGAAAAACTGTTTTTT
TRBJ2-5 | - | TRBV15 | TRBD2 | CATSRGASGGHQETQYF | TGTGCCACCAGCAGAGGGGCTAGCGGCGGCCACCAAGAGACCCAGTACTTC
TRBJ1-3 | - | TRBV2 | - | CASSEVGSGNTIYF | TGTGCCAGCAGTGAGGTTGGCTCTGGAAACACCATATATTTT
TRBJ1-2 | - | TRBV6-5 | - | CASSYSPYYGYTF | TGTGCCAGCAGTTACTCCCCATACTATGGCTACACCTTC
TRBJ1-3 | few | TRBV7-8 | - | CASSSLGGSGNTIYF | TGTGCCAGCAGCAGCTTAGGGGGCTCTGGAAACACCATATATTTT
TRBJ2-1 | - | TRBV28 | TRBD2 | CASSFSAGGSLRNEQFF | TGTGCCAGCAGTTTCTCAGCGGGAGGGTCTTTAAGGAATGAGCAGTTCTTC